These T cell receptor beta chains were read from a single sample in a study of blood T cell repertoires in COVID-19. Data came from immunoSEQ multiplex PCR; TCRdb stores just in-frame clones and leaves some out. Here the sample spans about 140,000 clones, 78% being singletons. The sample was peripheral blood. The receptors were gathered from a man aged 55-75 years who had recovered from COVID-19. Each CDR3 is given with its conserved first and last residue. Fields, in order: J gene, V gene, clone size, D gene, CDR3 protein, CDR3 DNA. A D gene is named only where the DNA matches it firmly. The size of a clone is reported for some rows only, either as once, few or many, or as a class for expanded clones.

>TRBJ2-7|TRBV6-4|.|.
CASSDSGQGRTYEQYF
TGTGCCAGCAGTGACTCGGGCCAGGGGAGAACCTACGAGCAGTACTTC
>TRBJ1-2|TRBV19|once|.
CASRQLANYGYTF
TGTGCCAGTCGACAGTTAGCTAACTATGGCTACACCTTC
>TRBJ2-1|TRBV11-3|.|TRBD1
CASSRTQGDYNEQFF
TGTGCCAGCAGCCGAACACAGGGGGACTACAATGAGCAGTTCTTC
>TRBJ2-7|TRBV7-2|.|.
CASSLAQGPYEQYF
TGTGCCAGCAGCTTAGCCCAGGGGCCCTACGAGCAGTACTTC
>TRBJ2-1|TRBV7-9|.|TRBD2
CASSLDPWLAGGEQFF
TGTGCCAGCAGCTTAGACCCGTGGCTAGCGGGGGGCGAGCAGTTCTTC
>TRBJ1-1|TRBV5-1|.|.
CASSSPGTNTEAFF
TGCGCCAGCAGCTCGCCAGGCACAAACACTGAAGCTTTCTTT
>TRBJ1-1|TRBV5-5|.|.
CASSLFEQGNTEAFF
TGTGCCAGCAGCTTGTTTGAGCAGGGGAACACTGAAGCTTTCTTT
>TRBJ1-1|TRBV28|once|TRBD1
CASSWGQGSTEAFF
TGTGCCAGCAGTTGGGGACAGGGGAGCACTGAAGCTTTCTTT
>TRBJ1-5|TRBV28|.|TRBD1
CASRMRGQGRNQPQHF
TGTGCCAGTAGGATGAGGGGACAGGGCCGAAATCAGCCCCAGCATTTT
>TRBJ2-7|TRBV19|.|.
CASSALQGHEQYF
TGTGCCAGTAGTGCTCTACAGGGCCACGAGCAGTACTTC
>TRBJ1-5|TRBV3-1/TRBV3-2|.|.
CASSQGSLGSNQPQHF
TGTGCCAGCAGCCAGGGCAGCCTCGGATCCAATCAGCCCCAGCATTTT
>TRBJ1-2|TRBV6-2/TRBV6-3|few|.
CASSYSTGRGYGYTF
TGTGCCAGCAGTTACTCGACGGGCAGGGGTTATGGCTACACCTTC
>TRBJ2-7|TRBV21-1|.|.
CASSHEGAFRSEQYF
TGTGCCAGCAGCCACGAAGGGGCCTTTCGTTCCGAGCAGTACTTC
>TRBJ2-3|TRBV6-2/TRBV6-3|.|.
CASSSTDTQYF
TGTGCCAGCAGTTCTACAGATACGCAGTATTTT
>TRBJ1-6|TRBV9|.|TRBD1
CASSSRTGESSPLHF
TGTGCCAGCAGCTCGAGGACAGGGGAAAGTTCACCCCTCCACTTT
>TRBJ1-1|TRBV4-2|.|.
CASSQDQAGKNTEAFF
TGTGCCAGCAGCCAAGATCAGGCAGGGAAGAACACTGAAGCTTTCTTT
>TRBJ2-1|TRBV29-1|.|TRBD1
CSVARTGGNEQFF
TGCAGCGTTGCCAGGACAGGGGGTAATGAGCAGTTCTTC
>TRBJ1-2|TRBV2|.|.
CASSDGDLYGYTF
TGTGCCAGCAGTGATGGAGACTTATATGGCTACACCTTC